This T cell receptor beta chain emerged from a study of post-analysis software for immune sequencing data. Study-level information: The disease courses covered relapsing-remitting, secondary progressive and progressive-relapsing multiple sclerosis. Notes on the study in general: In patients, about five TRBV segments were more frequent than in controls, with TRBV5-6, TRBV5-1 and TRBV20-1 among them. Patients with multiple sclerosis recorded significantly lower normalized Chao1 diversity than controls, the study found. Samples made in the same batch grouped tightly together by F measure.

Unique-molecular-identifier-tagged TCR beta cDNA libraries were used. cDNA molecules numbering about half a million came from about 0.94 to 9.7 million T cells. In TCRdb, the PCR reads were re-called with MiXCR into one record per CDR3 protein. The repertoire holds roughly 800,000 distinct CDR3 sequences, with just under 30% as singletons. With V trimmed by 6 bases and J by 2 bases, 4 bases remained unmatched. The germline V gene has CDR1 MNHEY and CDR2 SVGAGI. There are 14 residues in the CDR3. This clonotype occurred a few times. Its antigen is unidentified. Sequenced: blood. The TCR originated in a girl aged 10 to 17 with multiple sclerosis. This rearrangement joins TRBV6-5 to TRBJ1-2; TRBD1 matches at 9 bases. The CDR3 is CASSRTGGNYGYTF. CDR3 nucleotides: TGTGCCAGCAGCCGAACAGGGGGCAACTATGGCTACACCTTC.